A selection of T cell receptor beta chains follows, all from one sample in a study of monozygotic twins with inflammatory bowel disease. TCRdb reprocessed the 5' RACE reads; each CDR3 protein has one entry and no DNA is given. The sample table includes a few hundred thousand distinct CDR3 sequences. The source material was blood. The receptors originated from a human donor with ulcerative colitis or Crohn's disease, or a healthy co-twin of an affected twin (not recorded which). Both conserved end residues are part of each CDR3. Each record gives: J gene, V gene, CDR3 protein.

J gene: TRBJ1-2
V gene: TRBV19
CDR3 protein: CASNLGGNSYTF

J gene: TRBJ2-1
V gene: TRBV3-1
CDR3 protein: CASSSSGGAYNEQFF

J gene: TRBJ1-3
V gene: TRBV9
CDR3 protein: CASSVAPIGTQGNTIYF

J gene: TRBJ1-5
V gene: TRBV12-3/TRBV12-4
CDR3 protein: CASSLRGRPQHF

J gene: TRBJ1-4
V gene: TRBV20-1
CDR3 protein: CSAREGRTPGVVATNEKLFF

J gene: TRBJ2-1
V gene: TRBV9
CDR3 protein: CAGSGPWGEDEQFF

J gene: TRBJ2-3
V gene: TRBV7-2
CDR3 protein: CASSINPSGPTDTQYF

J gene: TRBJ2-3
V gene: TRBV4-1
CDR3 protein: CASSFRAVSSTDTQYF

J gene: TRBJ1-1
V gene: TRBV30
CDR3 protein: CAWSSLNTEAFF

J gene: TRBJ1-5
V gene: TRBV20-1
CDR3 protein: CSAPRPGTGRGPQHF

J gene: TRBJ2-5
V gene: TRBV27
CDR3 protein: CASGMRRKETQYF

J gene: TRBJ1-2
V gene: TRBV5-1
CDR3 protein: CASSLGQGAVRYGYTF

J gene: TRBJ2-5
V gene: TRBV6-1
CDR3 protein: CASSEAGDSFQETQYF

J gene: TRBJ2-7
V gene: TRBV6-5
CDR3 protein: CASSYSQGGSYEQYF

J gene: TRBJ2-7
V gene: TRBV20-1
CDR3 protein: CSAKKVVSTATDRYEQYF

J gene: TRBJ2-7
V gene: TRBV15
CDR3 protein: CATSRDRDWGEQYF

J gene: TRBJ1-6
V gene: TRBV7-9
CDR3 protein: CASSLFPGSYNSPLHF

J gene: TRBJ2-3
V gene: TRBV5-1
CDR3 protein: CASSLFVGDTQYF

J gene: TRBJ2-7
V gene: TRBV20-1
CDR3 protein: CSASAPGLSPLQQYF

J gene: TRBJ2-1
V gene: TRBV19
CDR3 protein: CASSLYSGRSPNEQFF

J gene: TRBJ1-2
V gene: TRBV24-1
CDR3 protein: CATSPDRYNYGYTF

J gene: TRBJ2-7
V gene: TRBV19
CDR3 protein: CASSPSGTESYEQYF

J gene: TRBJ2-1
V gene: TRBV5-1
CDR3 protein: CASSVRTAYNEQFF

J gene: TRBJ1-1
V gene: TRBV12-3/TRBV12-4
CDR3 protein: CASSLHKGTGTEAFF

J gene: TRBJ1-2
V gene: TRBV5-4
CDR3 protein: CASSLVSDGYTF

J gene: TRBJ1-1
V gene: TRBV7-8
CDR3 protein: CASSSFYEAFF

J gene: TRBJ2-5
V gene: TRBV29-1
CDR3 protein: CSVELAGGQETQYF

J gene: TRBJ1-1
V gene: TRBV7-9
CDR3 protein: CASSSSTNTEAFF

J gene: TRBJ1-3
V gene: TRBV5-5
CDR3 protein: CASSLDFGTPGNTIYF

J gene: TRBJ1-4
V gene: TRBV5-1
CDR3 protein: CASSLAYRRGEKLFF

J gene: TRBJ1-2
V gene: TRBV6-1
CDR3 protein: CASSEALYNYGYTF

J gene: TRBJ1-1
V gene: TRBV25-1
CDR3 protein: CASSVRARGWNTEAFF

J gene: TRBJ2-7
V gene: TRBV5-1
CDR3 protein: CASSLTGTTGSGLQYF

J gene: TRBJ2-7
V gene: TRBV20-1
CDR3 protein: CSAKGTRRPYEQYF

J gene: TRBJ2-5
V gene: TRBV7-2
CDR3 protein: CASSLGTGGSGLETQYF

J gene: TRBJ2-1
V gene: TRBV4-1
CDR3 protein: CASSQVSGTSDNEQFF

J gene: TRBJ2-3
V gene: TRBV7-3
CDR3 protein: CASSLPGRTDTQYF

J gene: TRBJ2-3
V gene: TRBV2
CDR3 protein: CATLKQGAVDTQYF

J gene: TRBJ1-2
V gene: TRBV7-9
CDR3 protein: CASSLEGLSNYGYTF

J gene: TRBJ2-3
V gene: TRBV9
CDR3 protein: CASSVLSALTDTQYF

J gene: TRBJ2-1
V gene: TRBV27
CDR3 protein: CASRLLAVSEGNEQFF

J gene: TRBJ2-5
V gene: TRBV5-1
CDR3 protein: CASSSLGTGEETQYF

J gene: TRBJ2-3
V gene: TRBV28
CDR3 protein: CASSPGGLRSTDTQYF

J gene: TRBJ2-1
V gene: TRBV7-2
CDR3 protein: CASSSSRDNEQFF

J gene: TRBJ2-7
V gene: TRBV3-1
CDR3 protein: CASSQAGEQYF

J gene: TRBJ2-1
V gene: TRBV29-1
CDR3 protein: CSVEDKTGRQREQFF

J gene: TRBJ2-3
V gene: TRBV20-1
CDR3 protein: CSASAPGQATDTQYF

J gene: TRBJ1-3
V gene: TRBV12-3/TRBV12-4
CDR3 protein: CASSLTGGGNTIYF

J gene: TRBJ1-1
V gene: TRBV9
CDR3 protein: CASSPRDRTNTEAFF

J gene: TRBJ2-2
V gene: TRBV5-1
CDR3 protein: CASSLQTGLTGELFF

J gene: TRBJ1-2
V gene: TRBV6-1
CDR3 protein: CASSEAPWGEKQYYGYTF